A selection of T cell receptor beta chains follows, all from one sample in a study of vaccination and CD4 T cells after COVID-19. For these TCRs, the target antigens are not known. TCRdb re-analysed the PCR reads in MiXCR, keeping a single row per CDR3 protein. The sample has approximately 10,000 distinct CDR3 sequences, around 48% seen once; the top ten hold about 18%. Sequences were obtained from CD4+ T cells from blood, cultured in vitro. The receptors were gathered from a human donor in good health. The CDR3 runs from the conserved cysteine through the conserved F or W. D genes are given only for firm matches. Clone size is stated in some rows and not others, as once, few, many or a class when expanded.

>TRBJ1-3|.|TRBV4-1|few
CASSRDRSGNTIYF
TGCGCCAGCAGCCGCGACAGGTCAGGAAACACCATATATTTT
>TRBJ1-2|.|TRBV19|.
CASSILPKNYGYTF
TGTGCCAGTAGTATATTACCCAAGAACTATGGCTACACCTTC
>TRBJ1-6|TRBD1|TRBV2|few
CASSSGTGYSPLHF
TGTGCCAGCAGCTCCGGGACAGGTTATTCACCCCTCCACTTT
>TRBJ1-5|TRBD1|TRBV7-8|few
CASRSGQGAVNQPQHF
TGTGCCAGCAGATCCGGACAGGGGGCGGTCAATCAGCCCCAGCATTTT
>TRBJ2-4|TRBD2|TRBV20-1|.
CSARDLSGSHIQYF
TGCAGTGCTAGAGATCTAAGCGGGAGTCACATTCAGTACTTC
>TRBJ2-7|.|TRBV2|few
CASSEFGRSSYEQYF
TGTGCCAGCAGTGAGTTTGGCAGGAGCTCCTACGAGCAGTACTTC
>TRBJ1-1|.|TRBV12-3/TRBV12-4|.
CASSGREQAEAFF
TGTGCCAGCAGTGGACGGGAACAGGCTGAAGCTTTCTTT
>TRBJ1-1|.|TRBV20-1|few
CSARPTAGSYGTEAFF
TGCAGTGCTAGACCTACAGCGGGGTCGTATGGCACTGAAGCTTTCTTT
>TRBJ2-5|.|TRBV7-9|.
CASSSSSRGALMETQYF
TGTGCCAGCAGCAGTAGTAGTCGGGGGGCCCTTATGGAGACCCAGTACTTC
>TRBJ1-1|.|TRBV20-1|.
CKTGLDTEAFF
TGCAAAACAGGGTTGGACACTGAAGCTTTCTTT
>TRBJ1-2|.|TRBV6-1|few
CASSTLRDGYTF
TGTGCCAGCAGTACCCTACGGGATGGCTACACCTTC
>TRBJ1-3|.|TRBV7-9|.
CASSLAMTKFSGNTIYF
TGTGCCAGCAGCTTAGCTATGACAAAGTTCTCTGGAAACACCATATATTTT